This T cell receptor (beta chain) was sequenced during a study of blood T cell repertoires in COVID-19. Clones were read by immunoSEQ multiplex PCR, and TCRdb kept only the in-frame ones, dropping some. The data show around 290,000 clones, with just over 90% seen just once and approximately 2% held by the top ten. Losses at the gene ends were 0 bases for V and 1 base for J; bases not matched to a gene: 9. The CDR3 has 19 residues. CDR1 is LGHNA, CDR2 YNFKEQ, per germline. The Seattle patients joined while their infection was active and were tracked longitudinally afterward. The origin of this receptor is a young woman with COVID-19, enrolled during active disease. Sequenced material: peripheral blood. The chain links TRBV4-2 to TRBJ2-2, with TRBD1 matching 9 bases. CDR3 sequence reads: CASSQDRDRVDQNTGELFF. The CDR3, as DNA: TGTGCCAGCAGCCAAGATCGGGACAGGGTTGACCAGAACACCGGGGAGCTGTTTTTT.